This TCR beta chain was captured in a study of CD8 T cells in ankylosing spondylitis. Whole-study results and caveats: One TCR beta motif, made up of 7 or 8 highly homologous variants, appeared characteristic of ankylosing spondylitis blood. Disease-linked clones bore a CD8+ phenotype and were relatively rare in peripheral blood. Certain motif variants had earlier been reported in reactive arthritis synovial fluid and blood.

This clonotype was counted only a few times. As yet, its antigen is unknown. Trimming shortened V by 5 bases and J by 7 bases, and 13 bases separated the two germline ends. There are 13 residues in the CDR3. Germline CDR1 is SEHNR and CDR2 is FQNEAQ (reference sequence). TCR beta libraries were made by quantitative 5'-RACE with molecular barcodes. A single record per CDR3 protein comes from TCRdb applying MiXCR to the 5' RACE reads. The data hold about 390,000 distinct CDR3 sequences, with about a fifth observed a single time. This sequence was found in a male donor with ankylosing spondylitis. V and J are TRBV7-9 and TRBJ2-3; possible D gene TRBD1, 6 bases. Source material: blood, either unsorted or a sorted T cell fraction (not recorded which). CDR3 residues: CASSRTGYYTQYF. CDR3 sequence (DNA): TGTGCCAGCAGCCGAACAGGGTATTATACGCAGTATTTT.